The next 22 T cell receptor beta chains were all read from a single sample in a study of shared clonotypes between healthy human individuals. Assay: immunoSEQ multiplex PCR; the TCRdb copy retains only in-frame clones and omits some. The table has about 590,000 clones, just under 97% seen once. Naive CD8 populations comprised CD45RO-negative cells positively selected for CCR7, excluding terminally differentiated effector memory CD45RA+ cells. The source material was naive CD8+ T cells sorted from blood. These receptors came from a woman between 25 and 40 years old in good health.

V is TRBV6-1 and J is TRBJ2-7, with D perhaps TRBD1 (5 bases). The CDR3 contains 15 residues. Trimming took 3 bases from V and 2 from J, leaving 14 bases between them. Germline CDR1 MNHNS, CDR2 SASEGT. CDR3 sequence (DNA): TGTGCCAGCAGTGAGTTCAGGGTCCCCCCCTACGAGCAGTACTTC. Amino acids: CASSEFRVPPYEQYF.

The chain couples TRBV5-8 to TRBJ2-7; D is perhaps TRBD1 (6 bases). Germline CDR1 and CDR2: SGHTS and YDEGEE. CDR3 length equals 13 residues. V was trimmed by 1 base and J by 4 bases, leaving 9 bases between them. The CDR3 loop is CASSLFQGYEQYF. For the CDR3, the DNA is TGTGCCAGCAGCTTGTTCCAGGGGTACGAGCAGTACTTC.

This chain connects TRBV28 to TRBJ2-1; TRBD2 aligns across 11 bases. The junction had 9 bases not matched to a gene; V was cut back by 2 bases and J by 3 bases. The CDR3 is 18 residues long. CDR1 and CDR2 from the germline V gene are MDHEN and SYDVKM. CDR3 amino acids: CASSLNRLAGQFYNEQFF. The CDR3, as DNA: TGTGCCAGCAGTTTAAACCGACTAGCGGGGCAATTCTACAATGAGCAGTTCTTC. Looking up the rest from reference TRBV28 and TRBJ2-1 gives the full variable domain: DVKVTQSSRYLVKRTGEKVFLECVQDMDHENMFWYRQDPGLGLRLIYFSYDVKMKEKGDIPEGYSVSREKKERFSLILESASTNQTSMYLCASSLNRLAGQFYNEQFFGPGTRLTVL.

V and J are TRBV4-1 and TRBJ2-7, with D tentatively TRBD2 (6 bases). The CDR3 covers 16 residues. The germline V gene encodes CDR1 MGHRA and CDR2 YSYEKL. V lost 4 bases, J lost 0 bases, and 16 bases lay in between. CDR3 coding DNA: TGCGCCAGCAGCCCCCGCGGCGGGGCCAGCTCCTACGAGCAGTACTTC. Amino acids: CASSPRGGASSYEQYF.

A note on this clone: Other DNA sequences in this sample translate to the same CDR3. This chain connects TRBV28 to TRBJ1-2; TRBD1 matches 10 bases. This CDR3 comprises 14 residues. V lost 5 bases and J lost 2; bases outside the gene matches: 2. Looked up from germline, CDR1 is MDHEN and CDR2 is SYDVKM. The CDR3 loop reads CASSDRGLNYGYTF. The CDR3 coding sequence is TGTGCCAGCAGTGACAGGGGGCTAAACTATGGCTACACCTTC.

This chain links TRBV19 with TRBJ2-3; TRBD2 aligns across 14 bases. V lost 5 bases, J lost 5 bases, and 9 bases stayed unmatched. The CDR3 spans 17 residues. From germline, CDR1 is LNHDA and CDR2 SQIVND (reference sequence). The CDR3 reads CASSFRLAGGPVDTQYF. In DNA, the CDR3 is TGTGCCAGTAGTTTCAGACTAGCGGGAGGGCCTGTAGATACGCAGTATTTT.

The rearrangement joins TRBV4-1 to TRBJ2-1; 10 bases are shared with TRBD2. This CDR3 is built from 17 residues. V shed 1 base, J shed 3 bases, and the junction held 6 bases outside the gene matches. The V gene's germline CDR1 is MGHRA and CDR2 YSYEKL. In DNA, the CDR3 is TGCGCCAGCAGCCAAGGATGGGTAGCGGGGGGCTACAATGAGCAGTTCTTC. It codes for CASSQGWVAGGYNEQFF.

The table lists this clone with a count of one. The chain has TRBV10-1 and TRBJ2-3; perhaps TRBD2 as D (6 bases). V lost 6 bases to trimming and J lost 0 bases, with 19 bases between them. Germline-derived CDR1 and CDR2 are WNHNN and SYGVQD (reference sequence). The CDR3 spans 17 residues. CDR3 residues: CASSRRTPAGSTDTQYF. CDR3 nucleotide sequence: TGCGCCAGCAGCCGCCGTACCCCAGCGGGTAGCACAGATACGCAGTATTTT.

CDR3 sequence: CASGEGGDYEQYF. CDR3 nucleotides: TGTGCCAGCGGCGAGGGTGGGGACTACGAGCAGTACTTC. The rearrangement joins TRBV6-1 to TRBJ2-7; tentative D call: TRBD2 (5 bases). The CDR3 runs to 13 residues. The germline V gene encodes CDR1 MNHNS and CDR2 SASEGT. The V gene lost 8 bases and the J gene lost 3 bases, with 14 bases spanning the gap.

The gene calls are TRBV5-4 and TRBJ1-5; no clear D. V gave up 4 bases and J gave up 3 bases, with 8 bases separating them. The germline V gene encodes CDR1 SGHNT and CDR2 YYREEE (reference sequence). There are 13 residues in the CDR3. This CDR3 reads CASSRGPNQPQHF. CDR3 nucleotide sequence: TGTGCCAGCAGCCGCGGGCCCAATCAGCCCCAGCATTTT.

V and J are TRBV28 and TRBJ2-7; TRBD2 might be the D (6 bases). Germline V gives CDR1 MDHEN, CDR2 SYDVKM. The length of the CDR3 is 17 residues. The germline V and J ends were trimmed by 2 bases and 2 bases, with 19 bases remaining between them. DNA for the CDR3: TGTGCCAGCAGTTTACTAGCGTCGACGATCTTTACCTACGAGCAGTACTTC. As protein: CASSLLASTIFTYEQYF.

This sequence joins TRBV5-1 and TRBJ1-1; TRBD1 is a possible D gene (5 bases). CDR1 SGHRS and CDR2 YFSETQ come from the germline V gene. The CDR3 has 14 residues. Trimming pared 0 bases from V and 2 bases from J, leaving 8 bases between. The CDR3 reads CASSLVQGNTEAFF. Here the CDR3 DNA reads TGCGCCAGCAGCTTGGTTCAGGGAAACACTGAAGCTTTCTTT.

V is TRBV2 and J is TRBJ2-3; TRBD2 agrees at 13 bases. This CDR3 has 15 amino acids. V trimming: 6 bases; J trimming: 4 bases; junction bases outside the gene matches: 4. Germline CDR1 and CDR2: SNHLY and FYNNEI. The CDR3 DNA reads TGTGCCAGCAGGGGGACTAGCGGGACGCCAGATACGCAGTATTTT. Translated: CASRGTSGTPDTQYF.

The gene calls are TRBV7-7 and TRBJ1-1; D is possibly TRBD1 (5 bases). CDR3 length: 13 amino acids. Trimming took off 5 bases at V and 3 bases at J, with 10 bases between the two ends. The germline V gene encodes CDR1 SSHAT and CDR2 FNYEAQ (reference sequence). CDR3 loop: CASSRTGDTEAFF. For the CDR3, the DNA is TGTGCCAGCAGCAGAACGGGGGACACTGAAGCTTTCTTT.

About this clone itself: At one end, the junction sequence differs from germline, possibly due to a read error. CDR3 bases: TGCCTCTCACTTATTCGGGGAGGGGGCTCCTACGAGCAGTACTTC. This encodes CLSLIRGGGSYEQYF. The V gene is TRBV27, the J gene TRBJ2-7, with a possible D match to TRBD2 (7 bases). Germline loops: CDR1 MNHEY, CDR2 SMNVEV (reference sequence). CDR3 length equals 15 residues.

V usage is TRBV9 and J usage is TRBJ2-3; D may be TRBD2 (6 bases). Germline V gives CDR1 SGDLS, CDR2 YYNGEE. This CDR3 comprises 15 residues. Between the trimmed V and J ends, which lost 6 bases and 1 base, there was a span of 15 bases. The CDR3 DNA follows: TGTGCCAGCAATGGCGGGACCCAGGGCACAGATACGCAGTATTTT. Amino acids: CASNGGTQGTDTQYF.

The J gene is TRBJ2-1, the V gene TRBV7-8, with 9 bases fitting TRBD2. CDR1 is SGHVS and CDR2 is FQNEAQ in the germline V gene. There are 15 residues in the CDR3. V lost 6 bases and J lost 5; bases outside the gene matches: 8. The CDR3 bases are TGTGCCAGCAGTCCCGGGACTAGCCCTCACAATGAGCAGTTCTTC. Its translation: CASSPGTSPHNEQFF.

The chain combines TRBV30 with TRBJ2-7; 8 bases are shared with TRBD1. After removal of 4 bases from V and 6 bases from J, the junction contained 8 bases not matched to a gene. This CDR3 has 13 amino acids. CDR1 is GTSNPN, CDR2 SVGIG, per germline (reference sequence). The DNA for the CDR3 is TGTGCCTGGAACTCACAGGGGGGAAGCGAGCAGTACTTC. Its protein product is CAWNSQGGSEQYF.

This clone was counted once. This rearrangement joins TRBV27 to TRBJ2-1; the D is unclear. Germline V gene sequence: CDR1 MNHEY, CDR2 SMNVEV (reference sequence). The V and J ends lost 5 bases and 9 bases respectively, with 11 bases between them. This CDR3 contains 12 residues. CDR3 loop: CASSVPSGEQFF. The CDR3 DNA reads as TGTGCCAGCAGTGTCCCGTCGGGTGAGCAGTTCTTC.

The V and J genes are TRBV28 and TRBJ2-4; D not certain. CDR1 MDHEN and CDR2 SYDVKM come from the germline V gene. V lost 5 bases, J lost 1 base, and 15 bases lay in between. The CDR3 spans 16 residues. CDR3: CASSPHTRSAKNIQYF. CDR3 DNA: TGTGCCAGCAGTCCTCACACCCGTTCGGCCAAAAACATTCAGTACTTC.

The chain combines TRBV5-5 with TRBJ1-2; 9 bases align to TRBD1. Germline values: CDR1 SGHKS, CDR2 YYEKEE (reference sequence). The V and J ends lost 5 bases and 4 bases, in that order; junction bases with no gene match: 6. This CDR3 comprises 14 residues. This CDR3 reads CASSRQGEIYGYTF. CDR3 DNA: TGTGCCAGCAGTCGACAGGGGGAGATCTATGGCTACACCTTC.

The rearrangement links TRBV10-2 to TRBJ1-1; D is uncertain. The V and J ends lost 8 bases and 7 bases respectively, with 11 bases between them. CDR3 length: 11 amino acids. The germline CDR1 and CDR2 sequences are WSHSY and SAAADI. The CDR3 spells CASLKGLEAFF. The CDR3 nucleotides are TGCGCCAGCCTCAAGGGCCTTGAAGCTTTCTTT.